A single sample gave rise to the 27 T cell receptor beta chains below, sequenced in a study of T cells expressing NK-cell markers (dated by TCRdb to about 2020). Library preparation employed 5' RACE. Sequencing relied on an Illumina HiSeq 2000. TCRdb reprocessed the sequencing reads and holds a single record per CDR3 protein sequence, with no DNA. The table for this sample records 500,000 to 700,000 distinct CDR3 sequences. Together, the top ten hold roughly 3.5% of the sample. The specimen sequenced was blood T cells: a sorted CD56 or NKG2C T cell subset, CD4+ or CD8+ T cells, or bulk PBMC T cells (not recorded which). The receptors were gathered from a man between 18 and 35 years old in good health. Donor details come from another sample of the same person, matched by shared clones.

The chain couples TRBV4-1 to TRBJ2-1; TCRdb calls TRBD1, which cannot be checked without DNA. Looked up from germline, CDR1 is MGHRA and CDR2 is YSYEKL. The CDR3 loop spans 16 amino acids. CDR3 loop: CASSQEVGLGRNEQFF.

CDR3 residues: CASSLRFSYEQYF. The chain employs TRBV7-2 and TRBJ2-7. The CDR3 has 13 residues. Germline CDR1 and CDR2: SGHTA and FQGNSA.

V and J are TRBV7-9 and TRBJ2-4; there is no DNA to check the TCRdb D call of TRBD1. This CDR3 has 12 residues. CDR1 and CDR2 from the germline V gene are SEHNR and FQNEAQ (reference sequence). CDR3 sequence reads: CASGGGTQGPYF. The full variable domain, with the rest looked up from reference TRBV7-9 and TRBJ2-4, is DTGVSQNPRHKITKRGQNVTFRCDPISEHNRLYWYRQTLGQGPEFLTYFQNEAQLEKSRLLSDRFSAERPKGSFSTLEIQRTEQGDSAMYLCASGGGTQGPYFGAGTRLSVL.

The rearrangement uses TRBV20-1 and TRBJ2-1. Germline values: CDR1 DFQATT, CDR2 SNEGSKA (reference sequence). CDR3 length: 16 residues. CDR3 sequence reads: CSASYMVGAPYNEQFF.

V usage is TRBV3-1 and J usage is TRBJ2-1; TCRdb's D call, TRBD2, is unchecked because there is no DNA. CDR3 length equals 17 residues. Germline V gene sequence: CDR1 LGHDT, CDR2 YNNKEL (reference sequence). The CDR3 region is CASSQARTSGDYNEQFF.

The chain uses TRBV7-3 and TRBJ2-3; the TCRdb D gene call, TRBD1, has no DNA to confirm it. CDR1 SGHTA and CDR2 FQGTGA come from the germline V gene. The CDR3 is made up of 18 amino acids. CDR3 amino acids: CASSLTWSAGGLRDTQYF.

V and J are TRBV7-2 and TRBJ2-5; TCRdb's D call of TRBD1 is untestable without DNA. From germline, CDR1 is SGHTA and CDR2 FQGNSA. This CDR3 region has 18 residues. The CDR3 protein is CASSLATPVTGVQETQYF.

The CDR3 sequence: CATSDKRGSSYNEQFF. The V and J genes are TRBV24-1 and TRBJ2-1; TCRdb outputs TRBD2, but without DNA this stays unchecked. The CDR3 totals 16 residues. Germline assignment: CDR1 KGHDR and CDR2 SFDVKD.

CDR3 sequence reads: CASSLALASGLSPDEQFF. The rearrangement links TRBV5-6 to TRBJ2-1; checking the TCRdb D call of TRBD2 is not possible without DNA. Germline-derived CDR1 and CDR2 are SGHDT and YYEEEE. This CDR3 region has 18 residues.

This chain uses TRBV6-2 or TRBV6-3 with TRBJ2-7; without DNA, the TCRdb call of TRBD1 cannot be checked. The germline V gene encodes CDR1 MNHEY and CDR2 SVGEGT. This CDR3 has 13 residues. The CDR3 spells CASSRQGGNEQYF.

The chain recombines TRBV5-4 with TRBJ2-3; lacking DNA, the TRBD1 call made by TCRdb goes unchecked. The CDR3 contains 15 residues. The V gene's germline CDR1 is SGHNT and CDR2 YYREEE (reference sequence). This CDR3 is CASSPTGGPTDTQYF. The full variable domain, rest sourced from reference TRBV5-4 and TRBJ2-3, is ETGVTQSPTHLIKTRGQQVTLRCSSQSGHNTVSWYQQALGQGPQFIFQYYREEENGRGNFPPRFSGLQFPNYSSELNVNALELDDSALYLCASSPTGGPTDTQYFGPGTRLTVL.

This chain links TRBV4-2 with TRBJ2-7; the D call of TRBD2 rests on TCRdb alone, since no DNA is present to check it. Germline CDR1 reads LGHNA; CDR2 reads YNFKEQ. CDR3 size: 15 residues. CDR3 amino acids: CASSHTTSGRATQYF.

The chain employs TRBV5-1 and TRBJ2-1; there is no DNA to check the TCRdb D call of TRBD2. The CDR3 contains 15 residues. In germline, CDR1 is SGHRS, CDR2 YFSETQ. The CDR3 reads CASSLESMAYNEQFF.

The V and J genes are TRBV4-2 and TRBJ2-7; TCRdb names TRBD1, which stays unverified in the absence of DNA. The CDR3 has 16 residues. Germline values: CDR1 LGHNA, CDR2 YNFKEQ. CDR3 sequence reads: CASSQDPGASSYEQYF.

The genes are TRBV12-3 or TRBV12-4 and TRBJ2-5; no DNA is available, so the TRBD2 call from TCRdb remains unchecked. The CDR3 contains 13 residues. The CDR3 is CASSRASGETQYF.

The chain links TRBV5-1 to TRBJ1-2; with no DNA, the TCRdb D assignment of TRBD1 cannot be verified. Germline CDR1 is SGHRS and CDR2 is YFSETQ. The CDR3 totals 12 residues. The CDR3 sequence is CASRQGSNGYTF. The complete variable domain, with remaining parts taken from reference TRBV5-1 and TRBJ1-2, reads KAGVTQTPRYLIKTRGQQVTLSCSPISGHRSVSWYQQTPGQGLQFLFEYFSETQRNKGNFPGRFSGRQFSNSRSEMNVSTLELGDSALYLCASRQGSNGYTFGSGTRLTVV.

CDR3 residues: CASSSTVYSNQPQHF. V is TRBV6-5 and J is TRBJ1-5. Germline V CDR1 and CDR2: MNHEY, SVGAGI. The CDR3 runs 15 residues.

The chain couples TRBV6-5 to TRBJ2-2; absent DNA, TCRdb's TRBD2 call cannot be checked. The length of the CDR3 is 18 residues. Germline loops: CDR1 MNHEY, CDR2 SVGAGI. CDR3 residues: CASSYSVRTSETTGELFF.

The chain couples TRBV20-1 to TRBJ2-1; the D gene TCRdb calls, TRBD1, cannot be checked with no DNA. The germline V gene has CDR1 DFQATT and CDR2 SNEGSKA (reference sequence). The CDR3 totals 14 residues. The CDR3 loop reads CSAMMETGYNEQFF.

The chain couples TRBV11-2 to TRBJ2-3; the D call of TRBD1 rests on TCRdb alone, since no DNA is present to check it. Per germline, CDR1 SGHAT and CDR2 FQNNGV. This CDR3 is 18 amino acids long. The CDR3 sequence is CASSHEPGPTSSTDTQYF.

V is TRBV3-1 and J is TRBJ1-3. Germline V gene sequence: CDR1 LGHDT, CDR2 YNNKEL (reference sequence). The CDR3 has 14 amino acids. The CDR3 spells CASSPWRSGNTIYF.

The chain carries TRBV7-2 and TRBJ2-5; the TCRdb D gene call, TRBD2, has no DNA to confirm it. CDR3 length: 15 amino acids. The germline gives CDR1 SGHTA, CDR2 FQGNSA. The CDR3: CASSSYGGGQETQYF.

CDR3 residues: CASSWGQGINNEQFF. The V call is TRBV7-3, the J call TRBJ2-1; TCRdb reports TRBD1, a call that lacks DNA to check it against. CDR3 length: 15 amino acids. Per germline, CDR1 SGHTA and CDR2 FQGTGA.

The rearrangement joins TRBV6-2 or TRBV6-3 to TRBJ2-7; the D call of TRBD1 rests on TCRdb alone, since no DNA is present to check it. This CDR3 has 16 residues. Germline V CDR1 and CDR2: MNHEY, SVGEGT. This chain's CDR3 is CASRSQPGTASYEQYF.

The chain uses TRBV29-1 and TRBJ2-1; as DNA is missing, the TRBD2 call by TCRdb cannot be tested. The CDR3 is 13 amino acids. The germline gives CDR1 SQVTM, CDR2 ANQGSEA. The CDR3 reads CSVGGALYNEQFF.

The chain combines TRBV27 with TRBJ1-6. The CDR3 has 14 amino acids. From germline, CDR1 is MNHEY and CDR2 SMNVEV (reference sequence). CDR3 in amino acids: CASSFVNTNSPLHF.

The CDR3 protein is CASSWQGFQETQYF. J is TRBJ2-5 and V is TRBV5-6. Germline CDR1 is SGHDT and CDR2 is YYEEEE. This CDR3 has 14 amino acids.